A selection of T cell receptor beta chains follows, all from one sample in a study of shared clonotypes between healthy human individuals. This table comes from immunoSEQ multiplex PCR, and its TCRdb copy is limited to in-frame clones, with some not included. Among millions of clones listed, 85% to 95% were seen once. The sequenced material came from naive CD4+ T cells sorted from blood. The receptor source for this set is a man aged 18 to 29 in good health. CDR3s include the opening cysteine and the closing phenylalanine or tryptophan. The order of the fields is J gene, clone size, V gene, D gene, CDR3 DNA, CDR3 protein. The D gene is left open where the match is weak. A row's size may be missing; if present it is once, few, many or a size class.

j_gene: TRBJ2-3
abundance: -
v_gene: TRBV5-1
d_gene: -
CDR3nt: TGCGCCAGCAGCCTATCCACAGATACGCAGTATTTT
CDR3aa: CASSLSTDTQYF

j_gene: TRBJ1-3
abundance: -
v_gene: TRBV5-1
d_gene: TRBD1
CDR3nt: TGCGCCAGCAGCCCACAGGGGTTCTCTGGAAACACCATATATTTT
CDR3aa: CASSPQGFSGNTIYF

j_gene: TRBJ2-1
abundance: -
v_gene: TRBV30
d_gene: -
CDR3nt: TGTGCCTGGACCCATCCGGGAGAGAAGAATGAGCAGTTCTTC
CDR3aa: CAWTHPGEKNEQFF

j_gene: TRBJ2-7
abundance: -
v_gene: TRBV28
d_gene: TRBD2
CDR3nt: TGTGCCAGCAGTACCGGACTAGCGGGATACTACGAGCAGTACTTC
CDR3aa: CASSTGLAGYYEQYF

j_gene: TRBJ2-6
abundance: -
v_gene: TRBV9
d_gene: TRBD2
CDR3nt: TGTGCCAGCAGCGCGGGACTAGCGGGAGGAGCTTTAGGGGCCAACGTCCTGACTTTC
CDR3aa: CASSAGLAGGALGANVLTF

j_gene: TRBJ2-1
abundance: -
v_gene: TRBV2
d_gene: TRBD1
CDR3nt: TGTGCCAGCAGCCGGGAGGGGACAGGGGGTAGTTATGAGCAGTTCTTC
CDR3aa: CASSREGTGGSYEQFF

j_gene: TRBJ2-7
abundance: -
v_gene: TRBV30
d_gene: -
CDR3nt: TGTGCCTGGAGTGATCCTGGGAAGGGGGGCTACGAGCAGTACTTC
CDR3aa: CAWSDPGKGGYEQYF

j_gene: TRBJ2-2
abundance: -
v_gene: TRBV10-3
d_gene: -
CDR3nt: TGTGCCATCAGTGGAGCGGCGAACACCGGGGAGCTGTTTTTT
CDR3aa: CAISGAANTGELFF

j_gene: TRBJ1-2
abundance: -
v_gene: TRBV19
d_gene: TRBD1
CDR3nt: TGTGCCAGTAGAGAGGGACAGGGGATTGTTGGCTACACCTTC
CDR3aa: CASREGQGIVGYTF

j_gene: TRBJ2-3
abundance: -
v_gene: TRBV29-1
d_gene: -
CDR3nt: TGCAGCGTTGATGGCTACACATTAGATACGCAGTATTTT
CDR3aa: CSVDGYTLDTQYF

j_gene: TRBJ2-7
abundance: -
v_gene: TRBV19
d_gene: TRBD1
CDR3nt: TGTGCCAGTAGTGGCCCGGGACAGGGTACACGCTACGAGCAGTACTTC
CDR3aa: CASSGPGQGTRYEQYF

j_gene: TRBJ1-6
abundance: -
v_gene: TRBV6-1
d_gene: -
CDR3nt: TGTGCCAGCAGTGTCGCCAGGGTCACCTATAATTCACCCCTCCACTTT
CDR3aa: CASSVARVTYNSPLHF

j_gene: TRBJ2-2
abundance: -
v_gene: TRBV19
d_gene: -
CDR3nt: TGTGCCAGCGCGAGAGGTTCGGGCACCGGGGAGCTGTTTTTT
CDR3aa: CASARGSGTGELFF

j_gene: TRBJ1-4
abundance: -
v_gene: TRBV19
d_gene: -
CDR3nt: TGTGCCAGTAGAGACATGAAACTGTTTTTT
CDR3aa: CASRDMKLFF

j_gene: TRBJ2-2
abundance: many
v_gene: TRBV18
d_gene: TRBD2
CDR3nt: TGTGCCAGCTCACCCGGACTAGCGATTGGGGAGCTGTTTTTT
CDR3aa: CASSPGLAIGELFF